This TCR beta chain was captured in a study of T cell repertoires in cytomegalovirus infection. Study summary: It was the public TCR beta signatures that indicated both CMV infection and matching HLA type.

TCRdb reprocessed the reads with MiXCR, giving one entry per CDR3 protein. The top ten hold 4.3% of the sample, which has around 300,000 distinct CDR3 sequences, 8% to 9.5% seen once. The table lists this clonotype with a count of one. Its specificity is not known. General study points: CMV-specific HLA-C-restricted TCR beta clonotypes dominated the ex vivo response. People with CMV and the relevant HLA were identified by cumulative public TCR beta family frequency.

This clonotype was sampled from a human donor in good health (CMV status not recorded). Some clones in this sample may be carry-over from other donors' samples. Material: PBMCs.

The DNA of the CDR3 is TGTGCCAGTAGGGGTAGGACAGGCTACACAGATACGCAGTATTTT. This codes for CASRGRTGYTDTQYF. V usage is TRBV19 and J usage is TRBJ2-3; 7 bases are a match to TRBD1. The CDR3 loop spans 15 amino acids. Germline V gene sequence: CDR1 LNHDA, CDR2 SQIVND (reference sequence). Trimming at V came to 6 bases and at J to 2 bases, leaving 8 bases not matched to a gene.